The next 15 T cell receptor beta chains were all read from a single sample in a study of blood T cells in healthy people across ages (dated by TCRdb to 2013 to 2016). Libraries came from 5' RACE. A second PCR of roughly 6 to 11 cycles was run with a J-beta primer mix and a sample-barcoded 5' primer. Using fastp at Q25 and MiXCR, TCRdb reprocessed the public reads and kept productive beta chains. Under each unique CDR3 protein, matching rows form one entry showing the most common genes and DNA. Within this sample are approximately 2,000,000 distinct CDR3 sequences, with about two fifths of them counted one time only. The ten largest make up 23% of the sample. The material sequenced was blood. The receptors originated from a human donor in good health.

This clonotype has just a few counts. A clone one base away is much larger, so this may be a read error. The chain employs TRBV7-8 and TRBJ2-5, with D unclear. In germline, CDR1 is SGHVS, CDR2 FQNEAQ. This CDR3 comprises 13 residues. V lost 1 base and J 11 bases, leaving 14 bases between the germline ends. The CDR3 region is CASSLDVGNEQYF. Written as DNA, the CDR3 is TGTGCCAGCAGCTTAGATGTCGGCAATGAGCAGTACTTC.

This clonotype occurred a few times. V is TRBV3-1 and J is TRBJ2-3, with D hard to call. V was trimmed by 0 bases and J by 2 bases, leaving 12 bases between them. CDR3 length equals 16 residues. CDR1 LGHDT and CDR2 YNNKEL come from the germline V gene (reference sequence). CDR3 coding DNA: TGTGCCAGCAGCCAAGAACCTAGTTCGATCACAGATACGCAGTATTTT. It translates to CASSQEPSSITDTQYF.

The chain is built from TRBV6-5 and TRBJ2-4; 8 bases map to TRBD1. The V and J ends lost 3 bases and 13 bases, in that order; junction bases with no gene match: 11. The CDR3 runs to 14 residues. Germline CDR1 reads MNHEY; CDR2 reads SVGAGI. The DNA for the CDR3 is TGTGCCAGCAGTTATTCGGACAGGGTCGTAGAGCAGTACTTC. It codes for CASSYSDRVVEQYF.

This clonotype was observed many times. V and J are TRBV7-8 and TRBJ2-5; 13 bases line up with TRBD2. The CDR3 has 18 residues. J was trimmed by 0 bases and V by 5 bases; bases with no gene match: 9. Germline CDR1 and CDR2: SGHVS and FQNEAQ. CDR3 loop: CASSRAQTSGGYQETQYF. The CDR3 nucleotides read TGTGCCAGCAGCAGGGCTCAGACTAGCGGGGGGTACCAAGAGACCCAGTACTTC.

This clonotype was counted a few times. The rearrangement uses TRBV5-6 and TRBJ2-7; tentatively, D is TRBD1 (5 bases). The V gene lost 1 base and the J gene lost 3 bases, with 14 bases spanning the gap. In germline, CDR1 is SGHDT, CDR2 YYEEEE. The CDR3 is 15 residues long. The CDR3 loop is CASSLPPGHNYEQYF. The CDR3, as DNA: TGTGCCAGCAGCTTGCCCCCTGGACATAACTACGAGCAGTACTTC.

This chain joins TRBV5-6 and TRBJ2-7; D gene uncertain. The V gene lost 1 base and the J gene lost 6 bases, with 11 bases spanning the gap. The germline V gene encodes CDR1 SGHDT and CDR2 YYEEEE. The CDR3 is made up of 13 amino acids. The CDR3 loop reads CASSLYIFGEQYF. The CDR3 DNA reads as TGTGCCAGCAGCTTGTATATCTTCGGCGAGCAGTACTTC.

The chain uses TRBV12-3 or TRBV12-4 and TRBJ2-6; 9 bases agree with TRBD1. The length of the CDR3 is 17 residues. V gave up 3 bases and J gave up 3 bases; unmatched junction bases: 6. Here the CDR3 DNA reads TGTGCCAGCAGTTTCCAGGGGACAGGGATTGGGGCCAACGTCCTGACTTTC. Its translation is CASSFQGTGIGANVLTF.

The chain is built from TRBV3-1 and TRBJ1-4; 7 nucleotides line up with TRBD1. Unmatched junction bases numbered 7, after V lost 2 bases and J lost 7 bases. There are 15 residues in the CDR3. Per germline, CDR1 LGHDT and CDR2 YNNKEL (reference sequence). This CDR3 is CASSQSDRFGEKLFF. The CDR3 DNA is TGTGCCAGCAGCCAATCGGACAGGTTCGGTGAAAAACTGTTTTTT.

The V call is TRBV12-3 or TRBV12-4, the J call TRBJ1-4, with a tentative D call TRBD1 (6 bases). The CDR3 totals 14 residues. Deletions cut 4 bases from V and 7 bases from J, with 13 bases between. CDR3 DNA: TGTGCCAGCAGTTCTCAGGGGTGGGGTGAAAAACTGTTTTTT. Amino acids: CASSSQGWGEKLFF.

The rearrangement joins TRBV4-2 to TRBJ2-1; a possible D gene is TRBD2 (6 bases). The CDR3 sequence is 16 residues long. The germline V gene encodes CDR1 LGHNA and CDR2 YNFKEQ. Trimming shortened V by 0 bases and J by 4 bases, and 13 bases separated the two germline ends. The CDR3 DNA follows: TGTGCCAGCAGCCAAGAAATAGCGGCTCCGTACAATGAGCAGTTCTTC. Amino acid sequence: CASSQEIAAPYNEQFF.

This clonotype was counted between two and nine times. V and J are TRBV7-2 and TRBJ2-7; D might be TRBD2 (6 bases). The V gene lost 1 base and the J gene lost 2 bases, with 12 bases spanning the gap. Per germline, CDR1 SGHTA and CDR2 FQGNSA. The CDR3 has 15 residues. CDR3 protein: CASSLVAALTYEQYF. DNA for the CDR3: TGTGCCAGCAGCTTAGTAGCGGCTCTAACCTACGAGCAGTACTTC.

This clonotype was observed many times. The gene calls are TRBV5-5 and TRBJ2-5; 8 bases map to TRBD2. V gave up 0 bases and J gave up 2 bases; unmatched junction bases: 3. This CDR3 spans 15 amino acids. Germline CDR1 reads SGHKS; CDR2 reads YYEKEE (reference sequence). CDR3 DNA sequence: TGTGCCAGCAGCTTGGGAGCGGGGGTTCAAGAGACCCAGTACTTC. Protein sequence: CASSLGAGVQETQYF.

The V gene is TRBV11-1, the J gene TRBJ2-3, with 10 nucleotides matching TRBD2. J lost 1 base, V lost 3 bases, and 22 bases had no gene match. The CDR3 spans 22 residues. Germline V gene lookup returns CDR1 SGHAT and CDR2 FQDESV (reference sequence). The CDR3 spells CASSFSGGATLPVTSGTDTQYF. The CDR3 DNA reads TGTGCCAGCAGCTTCAGCGGGGGGGCGACCCTACCCGTTACTTCGGGCACAGATACGCAGTATTTT. Variable domain in full (rest from reference TRBV11-1 and TRBJ2-3): EAEVAQSPRYKITEKSQAVAFWCDPISGHATLYWYRQILGQGPELLVQFQDESVVDDSQLPKDRFSAERLKGVDSTLKIQPAELGDSAMYLCASSFSGGATLPVTSGTDTQYFGPGTRLTVL.

V is TRBV5-5 and J is TRBJ2-7, with D uncertain. Germline V CDR1 and CDR2: SGHKS, YYEKEE (reference sequence). CDR3 length equals 14 residues. V lost 0 bases and J lost 3, with 10 bases in between. The CDR3 region has the DNA TGTGCCAGCAGCTTGGTGCCAGAAGACTACGAGCAGTACTTC. Translation: CASSLVPEDYEQYF.

This chain uses TRBV12-3 or TRBV12-4 with TRBJ1-1, with TRBD1 matching over 7 bases. V lost 6 bases to trimming and J lost 6 bases; unmatched junction nucleotides: 4. This CDR3 region has 12 residues. The DNA of the CDR3 is TGTGCCAGCAGCAGGGGGTACGCTGAAGCTTTCTTT. Residues: CASSRGYAEAFF.